The 16 T cell receptor beta chains given below trace back to one sample, sequenced in a study of cytomegalovirus exposure and HLA in healthy donors. Vbeta (60) and Jbeta (13) primers were used in the PCR. The assay was immunoSEQ multiplex PCR, and TCRdb's table has in-frame clones only and misses some. The profile covers around 200,000 clones, with around 77% appearing a single time and approximately 2.1% taken by the ten largest. The sequenced sample was PBMCs. These receptors were taken from a man aged 25-45 years in good health and CMV-seronegative.

The V gene is TRBV7-9, the J gene TRBJ2-3; TRBD2 agrees at 9 bases. The ends lost 0 bases at V and 2 bases at J; junction bases unmatched: 6. Germline CDR1 reads SEHNR; CDR2 reads FQNEAQ (reference sequence). This CDR3 contains 17 residues. CDR3 sequence: CASSLAAGGGNTDTQYF. The CDR3, as DNA: TGTGCCAGCAGCTTAGCAGCGGGAGGAGGGAACACAGATACGCAGTATTTT.

This chain uses TRBV27 with TRBJ1-2; perhaps TRBD1 as D (6 bases). The CDR3 sequence is 14 residues long. Trimming shortened V by 6 bases and J by 7 bases, and 18 bases separated the two germline ends. Germline V gene data show CDR1 as MNHEY and CDR2 as SMNVEV (reference sequence). The CDR3 loop reads CASRSQDSTFGYTF. The CDR3 DNA follows: TGTGCCAGCAGGTCTCAGGACAGTACCTTTGGCTACACCTTC.

In its sample, this clone was seen a few times. This chain joins TRBV5-6 and TRBJ2-7; D is perhaps TRBD1 (5 bases). V lost 6 bases, J lost 2 bases, and 18 bases lay in between. CDR3 length equals 15 residues. Germline loops: CDR1 SGHDT, CDR2 YYEEEE. The CDR3 region has the DNA TGTGCCAGCACCCAGTTTCAGGGAACGACCTACGAGCAGTACTTC. Amino acids: CASTQFQGTTYEQYF.

The chain employs TRBV7-9 and TRBJ2-7; TRBD2 matches 7 bases. The CDR3 is 13 residues long. V shed 7 bases, J shed 0 bases, and the junction held 3 bases outside the gene matches. Germline assignment: CDR1 SEHNR and CDR2 FQNEAQ (reference sequence). CDR3 sequence reads: CASKRDSSYEQYF. In DNA, the CDR3 is TGTGCCAGCAAGCGGGATAGCTCCTACGAGCAGTACTTC.

The V call is TRBV5-6, the J call TRBJ1-5, with no clear D. Between the trimmed V and J ends, which lost 0 bases and 5 bases, there was a span of 9 bases. There are 14 residues in the CDR3. Germline assignment: CDR1 SGHDT and CDR2 YYEEEE. In nucleotides, the CDR3 is TGTGCCAGCAGCTTGGGACCCCAGGATCAGCCCCAGCATTTT. Translation gives CASSLGPQDQPQHF.

The J gene is TRBJ1-1, the V gene TRBV7-9; 8 nucleotides match TRBD1. V shed 4 bases, J shed 0 bases, and the junction held 10 bases outside the gene matches. The CDR3 totals 17 residues. Germline-derived CDR1 and CDR2 are SEHNR and FQNEAQ (reference sequence). The CDR3 bases are TGTGCCAGCAGCTCCACCTTGGACAGGGTAATGAACACTGAAGCTTTCTTT. It translates to CASSSTLDRVMNTEAFF. The full variable domain, with the rest looked up from reference TRBV7-9 and TRBJ1-1, is DTGVSQNPRHKITKRGQNVTFRCDPISEHNRLYWYRQTLGQGPEFLTYFQNEAQLEKSRLLSDRFSAERPKGSFSTLEIQRTEQGDSAMYLCASSSTLDRVMNTEAFFGQGTRLTVV.

The J gene is TRBJ1-6, the V gene TRBV6-1, with unresolved D. CDR3 size: 11 residues. Trimming cost V 4 bases and J 11 bases, with 6 bases left between them. Germline-derived CDR1 and CDR2 are MNHNS and SASEGT. In DNA form, the CDR3 reads TGTGCCAGCAGTGGACACCCACCCCTCCACTTT. Translated, it gives CASSGHPPLHF.

The CDR3 reads CASSHRQATNEKLFF. The CDR3 bases are TGTGCCAGTAGCCATAGACAAGCAACTAATGAAAAACTGTTTTTT. V gene TRBV19 combines with J gene TRBJ1-4; D unresolved. CDR1 is LNHDA, CDR2 SQIVND, per germline (reference sequence). The CDR3 is made up of 15 amino acids. V was pared by 6 bases and J by 0 bases, with 11 bases between.

The chain is built from TRBV9 and TRBJ1-3; 9 nucleotides match TRBD1. J lost 7 bases, V lost 0 bases, and 5 bases had no gene match. Germline lookup yields CDR1 SGDLS and CDR2 YYNGEE. CDR3 length equals 15 residues. The CDR3 coding sequence is TGTGCCAGCAGCGTAGTCGGGACAGGGCACAACACCATATATTTT. Translating gives CASSVVGTGHNTIYF. Full variable domain (rest looked up from reference TRBV9 and TRBJ1-3): DSGVTQTPKHLITATGQRVTLRCSPRSGDLSVYWYQQSLDQGLQFLIQYYNGEERAKGNILERFSAQQFPDLHSELNLSSLELGDSALYFCASSVVGTGHNTIYFGEGSWLTVV.

This clone was counted once. The rearrangement uses TRBV11-2 and TRBJ2-5, with 7 nucleotides matching TRBD1. TRBJ2-7 matches the DNA end more closely, so the J call is doubtful. The CDR3 length is 15 residues. From germline, CDR1 is SGHAT and CDR2 FQNNGV. CDR3 DNA sequence: TGTGCCAGCAGCAATTACAGGGGAAGAACCTACGAGCAGTACTTC. Its protein is CASSNYRGRTYEQYF.

The CDR3 spells CASSLLAYEQYF. In DNA form, the CDR3 reads TGTGCCAGCAGCTTGCTAGCCTACGAGCAGTACTTC. The V and J genes are TRBV7-2 and TRBJ2-7; D call uncertain. The germline V gene encodes CDR1 SGHTA and CDR2 FQGNSA. The CDR3 length is 12 residues. With 3 bases removed from V and 2 bases from J, the gap between germline ends came to 5 bases.

For this clone: Other DNA sequences in the sample encode the same CDR3. The genes are TRBV5-1 and TRBJ2-5; 12 bases align to TRBD2. In germline, CDR1 is SGHRS, CDR2 YFSETQ. With V trimmed by 5 bases and J by 4 bases, 6 bases remained unmatched. This CDR3 contains 15 residues. The DNA of the CDR3 is TGCGCCAGCAGACAACTAGCGGGAGGACGAGAGACCCAGTACTTC. This codes for CASRQLAGGRETQYF.

This clone appeared a single time. This chain links TRBV28 with TRBJ2-7; 8 bases line up with TRBD2. Germline V lookup: CDR1 MDHEN, CDR2 SYDVKM. The CDR3 sequence is 16 residues long. With 11 bases clipped from V and 4 bases from J, the junction kept 19 bases outside the gene matches. In nucleotides, the CDR3 is TGTGCCGCCCGAGGACTAGCTCCGGAACGGATGTACGAGCAGTACTTC. Its protein product is CAARGLAPERMYEQYF.

The J gene is TRBJ2-7, the V gene TRBV7-9; TRBD1 agrees at 7 bases. After removal of 3 bases from V and 2 bases from J, the junction contained 4 bases not matched to a gene. Germline V gene data show CDR1 as SEHNR and CDR2 as FQNEAQ (reference sequence). The CDR3 is 14 residues long. This CDR3 reads CASSFGTEPYEQYF. The CDR3 DNA follows: TGTGCCAGCAGCTTCGGGACAGAGCCCTACGAGCAGTACTTC.

The V gene is TRBV28, the J gene TRBJ1-1; D unclear. Per the germline V gene, CDR1 is MDHEN and CDR2 is SYDVKM. This CDR3 region has 11 residues. Trimming stripped 2 bases from V and 8 bases from J, with 6 bases between. CDR3 nucleotide sequence: TGTGCCAGCAGTTTAGGGCAGGAAGCTTTCTTT. Its translation: CASSLGQEAFF.

The rearrangement links TRBV19 to TRBJ2-5, with 7 positions matching TRBD1. Germline lookup yields CDR1 LNHDA and CDR2 SQIVND (reference sequence). V gave up 6 bases and J gave up 3 bases; unmatched junction bases: 10. The CDR3 is 15 residues long. The CDR3 nucleotides read TGTGCCAGTAGACTCACCTGGACAGGAAAAGAGACCCAGTACTTC. This sequence encodes CASRLTWTGKETQYF.